This TCR beta chain was sequenced in a study of response to subunit inactivated influenza vaccine. From the RT-PCR reads, TCRdb called clonotypes with MiXCR, one entry per CDR3 protein. The sample includes about 540,000 distinct CDR3 sequences, under 30% of them seen just once. Germline-derived CDR1 and CDR2 are PRHDT and FYEKMQ (reference sequence). The CDR3 is made up of 16 amino acids. Trimming stripped 5 bases from V and 0 bases from J, with 11 bases between. In addition, the sample was reused for a study of T cells expressing NK-cell markers. This second report adds: A 5'RACE template switching approach incorporating UMIs was used to make TCR beta cDNA. With an anti-gamma-delta TCR antibody, sorting in several experiments was kept to alpha-beta TCR T cells.

The sequencing used CD4+ T cells sorted from PBMCs, collected approximately 13 days after vaccination. The source of this sequence is a man over 45 who received an inactivated influenza vaccine. This chain connects TRBV13 to TRBJ2-6; no firm D call. The CDR3 coding sequence is TGTGCCAGCAGCCTCTTTCTGACCTCTGGGGCCAACGTCCTGACTTTC. Its protein is CASSLFLTSGANVLTF.